A single sample is the source of the 3 T cell receptor beta chains below, sequenced in a study of beta chain features in type 1 diabetes. Isolated RNA was reverse transcribed in full, so expressed TCRB transcripts were sequenced. Sequencing used immunoSEQ multiplex PCR; TCRdb keeps in-frame clones, though not all of them. Found here are about 930,000 clones, roughly 17% of them singletons; the top ten hold 0.02% to 0.025%. Sequencing was performed on naive CD4+ T cells from blood. The receptors stem from a woman aged 18-29 years in good health.

Details on this clone: Different DNA sequences within this sample yield the same CDR3. The chain uses TRBV10-3 and TRBJ2-7, with TRBD2 identical over 14 bases. The germline CDR1 and CDR2 sequences are ENHRY and SYGVKD. The V and J ends lost 6 bases and 5 bases, in that order; junction bases with no gene match: 3. This CDR3 has 14 amino acids. The CDR3 loop is CAIRGTSGSNEQYF. CDR3 coding DNA: TGTGCCATCAGGGGGACTAGCGGGAGCAACGAGCAGTACTTC.

The rearrangement joins TRBV11-3 to TRBJ1-4, with 8 bases that match TRBD1. CDR3 length: 14 residues. Germline values: CDR1 SGHNT, CDR2 YENEEA. V was pared by 4 bases and J by 6 bases, with 4 bases of the junction left unmatched. The DNA of the CDR3 is TGTGCCAGCAGCTCCGGGACAGGATATGAAAAACTGTTTTTT. This codes for CASSSGTGYEKLFF. The full variable domain, with the rest looked up from reference TRBV11-3 and TRBJ1-4, is EAGVVQSPRYKIIEKKQPVAFWCNPISGHNTLYWYLQNLGQGPELLIRYENEEAVDDSQLPKDRFSAERLKGVDSTLKIQPAELGDSAVYLCASSSGTGYEKLFFGSGTQLSVL.

The chain has TRBV5-1 and TRBJ2-5, with D possibly TRBD1 on 5 matching bases. Germline CDR1 SGHRS, CDR2 YFSETQ. V lost 3 bases and J 5 bases, leaving 17 bases between the germline ends. This CDR3 is built from 15 residues. CDR3 bases: TGCGCCAGCAGCTCACAACGACTCAAGGGGGAGACCCAGTACTTC. Encoded protein: CASSSQRLKGETQYF.